This TCR beta chain was identified in a study of cytotoxic CD8 clonotypes in ibrutinib-treated CLL. The wider study: A median around twelve months of treatment, range 6 to 36, preceded the collection of response samples.

About this clone itself: Its cognate antigen is unknown.

Findings and limits, study-wide: Baseline levels were approached again at progression, after clonality had risen at ibrutinib response.

Produced via immunoSEQ multiplex PCR; TCRdb's table is partial and in-frame only. The sample records about 150,000 clones, about 78% being singletons. This specimen consisted of PBMCs, obtained after 24 months of ibrutinib treatment. This receptor was identified in a human donor with chronic lymphocytic leukemia.

Here the CDR3 reads CASSSRAVKSLFGANVLTF. CDR3 DNA: TGTGCCAGCAGCTCCCGCGCCGTCAAGTCCCTCTTTGGGGCCAACGTCCTGACTTTC. The rearrangement uses TRBV7-3 and TRBJ2-6; no reliable D call. Germline-derived CDR1 and CDR2 are SGHTA and FQGTGA. V was trimmed by 4 bases and J by 3 bases, leaving 22 bases between them. The CDR3 totals 19 residues.